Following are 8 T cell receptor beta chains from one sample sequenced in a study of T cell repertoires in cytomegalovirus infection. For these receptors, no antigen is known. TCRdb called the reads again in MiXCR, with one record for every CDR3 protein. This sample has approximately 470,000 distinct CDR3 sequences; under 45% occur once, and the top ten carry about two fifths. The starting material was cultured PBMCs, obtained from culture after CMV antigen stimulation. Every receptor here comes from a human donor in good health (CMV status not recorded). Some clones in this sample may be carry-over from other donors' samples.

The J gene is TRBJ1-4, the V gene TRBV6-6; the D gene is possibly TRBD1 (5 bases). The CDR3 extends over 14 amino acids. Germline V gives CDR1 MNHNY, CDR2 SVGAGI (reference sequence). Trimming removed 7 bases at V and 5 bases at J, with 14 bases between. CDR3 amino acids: CASTRAGSNEKLFF. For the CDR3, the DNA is TGTGCCAGCACCAGGGCAGGCAGCAATGAAAAACTGTTTTTT.

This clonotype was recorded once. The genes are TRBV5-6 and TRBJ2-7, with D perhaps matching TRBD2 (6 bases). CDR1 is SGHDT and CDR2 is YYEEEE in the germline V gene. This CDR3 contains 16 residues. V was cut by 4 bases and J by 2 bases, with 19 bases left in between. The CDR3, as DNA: TGTGCCAGCAGCCCCTATAGCGGTTCTGGGGCCTACGAGCAGTACTTC. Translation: CASSPYSGSGAYEQYF.

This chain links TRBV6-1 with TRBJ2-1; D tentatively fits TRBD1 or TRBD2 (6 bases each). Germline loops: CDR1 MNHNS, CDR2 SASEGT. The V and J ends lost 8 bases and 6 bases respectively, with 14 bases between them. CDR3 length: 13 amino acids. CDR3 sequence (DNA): TGTGCCAGCGCACAGGGAGGCCCCAATGAGCAGTTCTTC. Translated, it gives CASAQGGPNEQFF.

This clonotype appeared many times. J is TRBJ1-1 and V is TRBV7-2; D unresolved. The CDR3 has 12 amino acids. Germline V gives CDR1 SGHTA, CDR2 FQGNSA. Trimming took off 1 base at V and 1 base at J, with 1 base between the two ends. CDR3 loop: CASSLENTEAFF. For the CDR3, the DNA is TGTGCCAGCAGCTTAGAGAACACTGAAGCTTTCTTT.

The CDR3 sequence: CASSYSTTGSYNEQFF. The CDR3 DNA sequence: TGTGCCAGCAGTTACTCCACTACGGGGAGCTACAATGAGCAGTTCTTC. The chain combines TRBV6-2 or TRBV6-3 with TRBJ2-1; D might be TRBD2 (5 bases). This CDR3 is built from 16 residues. Deletions cut 0 bases from V and 3 bases from J, with 12 bases between. The germline V gene encodes CDR1 MNHEY and CDR2 SVGEGT.

The CDR3 DNA reads TGTGCCAGCAGCTTAGTCAGGGGGTCTAACTATGGCTACACCTTC. The encoded protein is CASSLVRGSNYGYTF. The rearrangement links TRBV7-8 to TRBJ1-2; 7 bases are shared with TRBD1. Germline CDR1 and CDR2: SGHVS and FQNEAQ. The CDR3 loop spans 15 amino acids. Losses at the gene ends were 1 base for V and 0 bases for J; bases not matched to a gene: 2.

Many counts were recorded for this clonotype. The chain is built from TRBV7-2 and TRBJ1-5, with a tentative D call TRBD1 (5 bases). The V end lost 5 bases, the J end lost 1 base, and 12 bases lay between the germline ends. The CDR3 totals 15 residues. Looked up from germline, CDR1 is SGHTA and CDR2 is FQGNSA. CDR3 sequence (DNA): TGTGCCAGCAGCCTCCGAGGGGCCAGCAATCAGCCCCAGCATTTT. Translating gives CASSLRGASNQPQHF.

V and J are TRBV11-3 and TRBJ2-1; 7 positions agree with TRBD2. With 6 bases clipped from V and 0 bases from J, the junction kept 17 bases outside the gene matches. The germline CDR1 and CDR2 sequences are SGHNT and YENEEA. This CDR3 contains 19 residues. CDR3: CASRIGSSGSPSSYNEQFF. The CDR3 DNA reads TGTGCCAGCAGGATTGGGAGTAGCGGGTCCCCGAGCTCCTACAATGAGCAGTTCTTC.